This T cell receptor beta chain was sequenced for a study of blood T cell repertoires in COVID-19. Study-wide context: The cDNA or gDNA used as material had been derived from T cells, B-cell-depleted T cells, or PBMCs.

Germline V gene sequence: CDR1 SQVTM, CDR2 ANQGSEA. This CDR3 region has 12 residues. The assay was immunoSEQ multiplex PCR, and TCRdb's table has in-frame clones only and misses some. The repertoire holds under 45,000 clones, with approximately 83% as singletons. V gene TRBV29-1 combines with J gene TRBJ2-1; possible D gene TRBD1, 6 bases. This receptor was identified in a man in his forties with active COVID-19. Sample: peripheral blood. The DNA for the CDR3 is TGCAGTCTTGAGGACAGTCCGTTTGAGCAGTTCTTC. This sequence encodes CSLEDSPFEQFF.